The rows below give T cell receptor beta chains drawn from one sample of a study of blood T cell repertoires in COVID-19. Sequencing was performed with immunoSEQ multiplex PCR; in TCRdb, only in-frame clones are kept and a portion is missing. Among fewer than 200,000 clones listed, roughly 76% were seen once. Material: peripheral blood. The receptors originated from a woman in her forties with COVID-19, enrolled during active disease. Each CDR3 is given with its conserved first and last residue. A D gene is named only where the DNA matches it firmly. Clone size, where shown, is once, few, many, or a class for clones that have expanded.

D gene: TRBD1; J gene: TRBJ1-2; CDR3 length: 16; clone size: -; V gene: TRBV14; CDR3 protein: CASSQTGQGAIYGYTF; CDR3 DNA: TGTGCCAGCAGCCAGACGGGACAGGGGGCGATCTATGGCTACACCTTC
D gene: -; J gene: TRBJ1-5; CDR3 length: 14; clone size: -; V gene: TRBV30; CDR3 protein: CAWSVPVSNQPQHF; CDR3 DNA: TGTGCCTGGAGTGTCCCCGTTAGCAATCAGCCCCAGCATTTT
D gene: -; J gene: TRBJ2-3; CDR3 length: 16; clone size: -; V gene: TRBV7-9; CDR3 protein: CASSPAGMGSPDTQYF; CDR3 DNA: TGTGCCAGCAGCCCCGCCGGGATGGGTAGCCCAGATACGCAGTATTTT
D gene: TRBD1; J gene: TRBJ2-3; CDR3 length: 12; clone size: -; V gene: TRBV30; CDR3 protein: CASGQGGDRKYF; CDR3 DNA: TGTGCCTCCGGACAGGGCGGCGATAGGAAGTATTTT
D gene: -; J gene: TRBJ1-1; CDR3 length: 13; clone size: -; V gene: TRBV2; CDR3 protein: CASSEGHNTEAFF; CDR3 DNA: TGTGCCAGCAGTGAGGGCCATAACACTGAAGCTTTCTTT
D gene: TRBD1; J gene: TRBJ1-5; CDR3 length: 15; clone size: -; V gene: TRBV7-9; CDR3 protein: CASSLGQGVGQPQHF; CDR3 DNA: TGTGCCAGCAGCCTGGGACAGGGGGTTGGACAGCCCCAGCATTTT
D gene: -; J gene: TRBJ1-2; CDR3 length: 16; clone size: -; V gene: TRBV15; CDR3 protein: CATSRGTGTQFYGYTF; CDR3 DNA: TGTGCCACCAGCAGAGGAACCGGGACTCAATTCTATGGCTACACCTTC
D gene: TRBD1; J gene: TRBJ1-1; CDR3 length: 16; clone size: -; V gene: TRBV7-8; CDR3 protein: CASSLARDRWDTEAFF; CDR3 DNA: TGTGCCAGCAGCTTAGCCCGGGACAGGTGGGATACTGAAGCTTTCTTT
D gene: TRBD1; J gene: TRBJ2-3; CDR3 length: 16; clone size: -; V gene: TRBV19; CDR3 protein: CASSIGNRGSTDTQYF; CDR3 DNA: TGTGCCAGTAGTATTGGGAACAGGGGGTCCACAGATACGCAGTATTTT
D gene: -; J gene: TRBJ1-2; CDR3 length: 15; clone size: -; V gene: TRBV4-1; CDR3 protein: CASRQLGGGLGGYTF; CDR3 DNA: TGCGCCAGCAGGCAACTCGGCGGGGGGCTCGGTGGCTACACCTTC
D gene: -; J gene: TRBJ1-5; CDR3 length: 14; clone size: -; V gene: TRBV5-8; CDR3 protein: CASSGTGVNQSQHF; CDR3 DNA: TGTGCCAGCAGCGGGACGGGGGTCAATCAGTCCCAGCATTTT
D gene: TRBD2; J gene: TRBJ2-1; CDR3 length: 15; clone size: -; V gene: TRBV10-3; CDR3 protein: CAISDYSGRGNEQFF; CDR3 DNA: TGTGCCATCAGTGATTATAGCGGGAGAGGGAATGAGCAGTTCTTC
D gene: -; J gene: TRBJ1-1; CDR3 length: 13; clone size: -; V gene: TRBV25-1; CDR3 protein: CASGNGGVPEAFF; CDR3 DNA: TGTGCCAGCGGAAACGGCGGGGTTCCTGAAGCTTTCTTT
D gene: TRBD2; J gene: TRBJ2-2; CDR3 length: 15; clone size: -; V gene: TRBV11-2; CDR3 protein: CASSPTLAGFGELFF; CDR3 DNA: TGTGCCAGCAGTCCGACGCTAGCGGGATTTGGGGAGCTGTTTTTT
D gene: -; J gene: TRBJ2-1; CDR3 length: 13; clone size: -; V gene: TRBV6-2/TRBV6-3; CDR3 protein: CASSLTGYNEQFF; CDR3 DNA: TGTGCCAGCAGTCTTACGGGGTACAATGAGCAGTTCTTC
D gene: -; J gene: TRBJ2-2; CDR3 length: 14; clone size: -; V gene: TRBV5-6; CDR3 protein: CASSLGQNTGELFF; CDR3 DNA: TGTGCCAGCAGCTTGGGACAGAACACCGGGGAGCTGTTTTTT
D gene: TRBD1; J gene: TRBJ2-7; CDR3 length: 15; clone size: many; V gene: TRBV6-5; CDR3 protein: CASRVRQGSNDEQYF; CDR3 DNA: TGTGCCAGCAGAGTCCGACAGGGATCAAACGACGAGCAGTACTTC
D gene: TRBD2; J gene: TRBJ2-5; CDR3 length: 15; clone size: -; V gene: TRBV11-2; CDR3 protein: CASSSAPRGQETQYF; CDR3 DNA: TGTGCCAGCAGCTCCGCCCCGCGGGGGCAAGAGACCCAGTACTTC
D gene: TRBD2; J gene: TRBJ2-1; CDR3 length: 16; clone size: few; V gene: TRBV7-9; CDR3 protein: CASSSLLAGVYNEQFF; CDR3 DNA: TGTGCCAGCAGCTCCTTACTAGCGGGGGTGTACAATGAGCAGTTCTTC
D gene: -; J gene: TRBJ1-1; CDR3 length: 14; clone size: few; V gene: TRBV7-2; CDR3 protein: CASSLHGGNTEAFF; CDR3 DNA: TGTGCCAGCAGCTTACATGGAGGGAACACTGAAGCTTTCTTT
D gene: TRBD1; J gene: TRBJ2-1; CDR3 length: 17; clone size: -; V gene: TRBV30; CDR3 protein: CAWSRDSISSSYNEQFF; CDR3 DNA: TGTGCCTGGAGCAGGGACAGTATTTCTAGCTCCTACAATGAGCAGTTCTTC
D gene: TRBD1; J gene: TRBJ1-5; CDR3 length: 14; clone size: -; V gene: TRBV2; CDR3 protein: CASRRQGVSQPQHF; CDR3 DNA: TGTGCCAGCAGGAGACAGGGAGTGAGTCAGCCCCAGCATTTT
D gene: TRBD2; J gene: TRBJ2-1; CDR3 length: 15; clone size: -; V gene: TRBV7-3; CDR3 protein: CASSPGGRVGNEQFF; CDR3 DNA: TGTGCCAGCAGCCCAGGCGGGAGGGTCGGGAATGAGCAGTTCTTC
D gene: -; J gene: TRBJ2-7; CDR3 length: 14; clone size: once; V gene: TRBV6-1; CDR3 protein: CASSEVRQGYEQYF; CDR3 DNA: TGTGCCAGCAGTGAAGTGCGGCAGGGCTACGAGCAGTACTTC
D gene: -; J gene: TRBJ1-2; CDR3 length: 15; clone size: -; V gene: TRBV6-5; CDR3 protein: CASSLGEGDPHGYTF; CDR3 DNA: TGTGCCAGCAGTCTCGGGGAGGGTGATCCCCATGGCTACACCTTC
D gene: -; J gene: TRBJ1-3; CDR3 length: 17; clone size: -; V gene: TRBV7-2; CDR3 protein: CASSPDLVYYSGNTIYF; CDR3 DNA: TGTGCCAGCAGCCCTGATTTAGTATACTACTCTGGAAACACCATATATTTT
D gene: -; J gene: TRBJ2-2; CDR3 length: 15; clone size: -; V gene: TRBV5-1; CDR3 protein: CASSLDATGAGELFF; CDR3 DNA: TGCGCCAGCAGCCTCGACGCCACGGGGGCCGGGGAGCTGTTTTTT